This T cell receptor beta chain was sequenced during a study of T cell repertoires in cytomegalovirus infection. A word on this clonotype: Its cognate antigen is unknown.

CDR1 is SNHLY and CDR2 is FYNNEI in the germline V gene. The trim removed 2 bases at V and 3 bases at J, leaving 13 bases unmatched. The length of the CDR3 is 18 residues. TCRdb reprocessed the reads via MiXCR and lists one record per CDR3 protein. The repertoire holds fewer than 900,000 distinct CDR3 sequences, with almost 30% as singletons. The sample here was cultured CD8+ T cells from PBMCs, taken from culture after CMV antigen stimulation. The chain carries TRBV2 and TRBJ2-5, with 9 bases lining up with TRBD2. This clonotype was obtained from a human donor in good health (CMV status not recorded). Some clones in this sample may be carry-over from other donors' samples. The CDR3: CASSELGSGGLGEETQYF. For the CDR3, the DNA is TGTGCCAGCAGTGAACTGGGTAGCGGGGGACTCGGGGAAGAGACCCAGTACTTC.